Following are 30 T cell receptor beta chains from one sample sequenced in a study of blood T cell repertoires in COVID-19 (dated by TCRdb to 2018 to 2020). Libraries were made using the immunoSEQ multiplex PCR assay. TCRdb's version of the immuneACCESS table is confined to in-frame rearrangements and falls short of the full clone set. An unresolved V gene accounts for under half of the shortfall where checked; the remainder is of unknown origin. Within this sample are approximately 300,000 clones, with around 88% of them counted one time only. The ten largest clones add up to approximately 1.2% of the sample. Sequenced input: peripheral blood. The source is a woman aged 45-60 years with acute or convalescent COVID-19.

In this sample, this clone turned up a few times. V and J are TRBV7-9 and TRBJ2-1; 10 bases match TRBD2. J was trimmed by 12 bases and V by 3 bases; bases with no gene match: 14. There are 16 residues in the CDR3. The V gene's germline CDR1 is SEHNR and CDR2 FQNEAQ (reference sequence). The CDR3 bases are TGTGCCAGCAGCTTCCGGGGGCTAGCGGGAGACGTTTGGCAGTTCTTC. It codes for CASSFRGLAGDVWQFF.

The rearrangement links TRBV5-1 to TRBJ2-2; D is undetermined. V lost 7 bases and J lost 6, with 19 bases in between. The V gene's germline CDR1 is SGHRS and CDR2 YFSETQ. The CDR3 consists of 15 residues. As DNA, the CDR3 is TGCGCCAGCTCAATCTTGGCGGCTCCAGCCGGGGAGCTGTTTTTT. This codes for CASSILAAPAGELFF.

The V call is TRBV2, the J call TRBJ1-5; D is ambiguous. The CDR3 length is 13 residues. The V end lost 5 bases, the J end lost 0 bases, and 5 bases lay between the germline ends. CDR1 is SNHLY and CDR2 is FYNNEI in the germline V gene. The DNA for the CDR3 is TGTGCCAGCAGTCTAGATAGCAATCAGCCCCAGCATTTT. It yields the protein CASSLDSNQPQHF.

This clone occurred many times. The chain combines TRBV20-1 with TRBJ1-5, with D possibly being TRBD1 (6 bases). The CDR3 runs 10 residues. Germline V gene sequence: CDR1 DFQATT, CDR2 SNEGSKA (reference sequence). The V end was cut by 6 bases, the J end by 8 bases, with 8 bases between. The CDR3 DNA reads TGCAGTGCAGGGGGGGAGCCCCAGCATTTT. Protein sequence: CSAGGEPQHF.

The CDR3 DNA reads as TGTGCCAGCAGTACGGACAGAGTCTCCTATGGCTACACCTTC. Translated: CASSTDRVSYGYTF. This chain connects TRBV2 to TRBJ1-2, with a tentative D call TRBD1 (6 bases). Germline V CDR1 and CDR2: SNHLY, FYNNEI. The CDR3 totals 14 residues. V lost 5 bases and J lost 4, with 14 bases in between.

This clone occurred a few times. This chain connects TRBV4-1 to TRBJ1-5; D may be TRBD1 (5 bases). The CDR3 contains 17 residues. Germline CDR1 and CDR2: MGHRA and YSYEKL. The V gene lost 4 bases and the J gene lost 6 bases, with 22 bases spanning the gap. Here the CDR3 DNA reads TGCGCCAGCAGCCCAAGATTGCTGGGGCAGGGAACTCAGCCCCAGCATTTT. Its translation is CASSPRLLGQGTQPQHF.

This sequence joins TRBV11-3 and TRBJ2-1; 14 nucleotides agree with TRBD2. The J segment lost 10 bases and the V segment lost 4 bases, leaving 3 bases of the junction unmatched. The CDR3 has 14 amino acids. Germline V lookup: CDR1 SGHNT, CDR2 YENEEA. This CDR3 is CASSSGLAGAEQFF. DNA for the CDR3: TGTGCCAGCAGCTCGGGACTAGCGGGAGCGGAGCAGTTCTTC.

CDR3 nucleotides: TGTGCCAGCCAGCTTAGGGCGACAGGGATGGATACGCAGTATTTT. It yields the protein CASQLRATGMDTQYF. The chain joins TRBV11-2 to TRBJ2-3; 7 bases are a match to TRBD1. The CDR3 has 15 amino acids. The V gene's germline CDR1 is SGHAT and CDR2 FQNNGV. The V and J ends lost 8 bases and 6 bases, in that order; junction bases with no gene match: 14.

The chain combines TRBV6-5 with TRBJ1-6; 7 nucleotides match TRBD1. In germline, CDR1 is MNHEY, CDR2 SVGAGI. The CDR3 sequence is 15 residues long. V shed 9 bases and J 10 bases; nucleotides not matched to a gene: 15. Written as DNA, the CDR3 is TGTGCCAGTGAAGGGGGCATTGGAGTAGAATCACCCCTCCACTTT. Translation: CASEGGIGVESPLHF.

The genes are TRBV9 and TRBJ2-2; D unclear. The germline gives CDR1 SGDLS, CDR2 YYNGEE. This CDR3 is built from 13 residues. V was clipped by 1 base and J by 2 bases, with 3 bases between them. The CDR3 DNA reads as TGTGCCAGCAGCGTAAGCAACACCGGGGAGCTGTTTTTT. Its protein product is CASSVSNTGELFF.

The J gene is TRBJ2-2, the V gene TRBV5-1; weak D call: TRBD1 (6 bases). Trimming removed 6 bases at V and 6 bases at J, with 15 bases between. The CDR3 is 14 residues long. Germline CDR1 reads SGHRS; CDR2 reads YFSETQ. The CDR3 region has the DNA TGCGCCAGCAACAAGCCAGAGGGGGCCGGGGAGCTGTTTTTT. It specifies CASNKPEGAGELFF.

The chain employs TRBV6-5 and TRBJ1-2; D possibly corresponds to TRBD1 (6 bases). The CDR3 has 13 residues. Between the trimmed V and J ends, which lost 6 bases and 8 bases, there was a span of 16 bases. Per germline, CDR1 MNHEY and CDR2 SVGAGI. CDR3 amino acids: CASRVTGLGGYTF. CDR3 nucleotides: TGTGCCAGCAGGGTGACAGGTCTGGGCGGCTACACCTTC.

This clone has only one observation. The chain uses TRBV18 and TRBJ2-3; D is possibly TRBD2 (6 bases). This CDR3 comprises 13 residues. V gave up 3 bases and J gave up 4 bases, with 8 bases separating them. The germline V gene has CDR1 KGHSH and CDR2 LQKENI. CDR3 residues: CASSPGGPDTQYF. For the CDR3, the DNA is TGTGCCAGCTCACCGGGAGGCCCAGATACGCAGTATTTT. Drawing the rest from reference TRBV18 and TRBJ2-3, the complete variable domain is NAGVMQNPRHLVRRRGQEARLRCSPMKGHSHVYWYRQLPEEGLKFMVYLQKENIIDESGMPKERFSAEFPKEGPSILRIQQVVRGDSAAYFCASSPGGPDTQYFGPGTRLTVL.

V usage is TRBV4-3 and J usage is TRBJ1-1, with 7 nucleotides matching TRBD1. V shed 1 base and J 9 bases; nucleotides not matched to a gene: 20. The germline V gene encodes CDR1 LGHNA and CDR2 YSLEER. The length of the CDR3 is 18 residues. This CDR3 reads CASSQASRGFGTVSQAFF. The CDR3 nucleotides are TGCGCCAGCAGCCAAGCCTCCAGGGGGTTCGGGACTGTCAGTCAAGCTTTCTTT.

The rearrangement uses TRBV4-3 and TRBJ1-2, with TRBD1 as a possible D gene (6 bases). Germline V lookup: CDR1 LGHNA, CDR2 YSLEER. The CDR3 extends over 15 amino acids. Trimming took 1 base from V and 5 from J, leaving 14 bases between them. CDR3 nucleotides: TGCGCCAGCAGCCAAGGTAGTGGGGGCGCTTATGGCTACACCTTC. Amino acids: CASSQGSGGAYGYTF.

This clone is a singleton in its sample. This rearrangement joins TRBV6-5 to TRBJ1-1; 10 nucleotides align to TRBD1. V was clipped by 5 bases and J by 6 bases; unmatched bases: 9. The germline CDR1 and CDR2 sequences are MNHEY and SVGAGI. The CDR3 runs to 15 residues. The CDR3 loop is CASSTRDRGWPEAFF. The CDR3 region has the DNA TGTGCCAGCAGTACACGGGACAGGGGCTGGCCTGAAGCTTTCTTT.

The V gene is TRBV18, the J gene TRBJ2-5; a possible D gene is TRBD1 (6 bases). Germline V gene sequence: CDR1 KGHSH, CDR2 LQKENI. The CDR3 is 14 amino acids. V shed 3 bases and J shed 5 bases, with 13 bases lying between them. The CDR3 bases are TGTGCCAGCTCACCGGGACACTTGGAGGAGACCCAGTACTTC. It is translated as CASSPGHLEETQYF.

This chain joins TRBV29-1 and TRBJ1-2; TRBD1 agrees at 8 bases. This CDR3 region has 12 residues. Trimming took 7 bases from V and 8 from J; bases not matched to a gene: 9. Germline values: CDR1 SQVTM, CDR2 ANQGSEA. Here the CDR3 reads CSGESGGGGYTF. CDR3 nucleotide sequence: TGCAGCGGCGAATCAGGGGGCGGCGGCTACACCTTC. Using reference TRBV29-1 and TRBJ1-2 for the parts outside the CDR3, the full variable domain is SAVISQKPSRDICQRGTSLTIQCQVDSQVTMMFWYRQQPGQSLTLIATANQGSEATYESGFVIDKFPISRPNLTFSTLTVSNMSPEDSSIYLCSGESGGGGYTFGSGTRLTVV.

This clone was picked up one time. The CDR3 DNA follows: TGTGCCACCAGTGACTCAGGGACAGACCACTATGGCTACACCTTC. It is translated as CATSDSGTDHYGYTF. This sequence joins TRBV24-1 and TRBJ1-2, with 7 bases fitting TRBD1. V lost 4 bases, J lost 3 bases, and 7 bases stayed unmatched. Looked up from germline, CDR1 is KGHDR and CDR2 is SFDVKD. The CDR3 runs to 15 residues.

This clone has more than one count but fewer than ten. The CDR3: CASSLRGLAGLKNIQYF. The CDR3 bases are TGTGCCAGCAGTTTACGAGGACTAGCGGGGCTCAAAAACATTCAGTACTTC. The chain combines TRBV27 with TRBJ2-4, with 12 bases lining up with TRBD2. Germline lookup yields CDR1 MNHEY and CDR2 SMNVEV (reference sequence). Losses at the gene ends were 2 bases for V and 3 bases for J; bases not matched to a gene: 5. The CDR3 is 17 residues long.

J is TRBJ2-5 and V is TRBV5-5, with TRBD2 identical over 9 bases. Looked up from germline, CDR1 is SGHKS and CDR2 is YYEKEE (reference sequence). The V segment lost 1 base and the J segment 7 bases; nucleotides outside the gene matches: 11. CDR3 length: 16 amino acids. The CDR3 sequence: CASSLMLAGPTGTQYF. In DNA, the CDR3 is TGTGCCAGCAGCTTGATGCTAGCGGGACCTACGGGGACCCAGTACTTC.

The J gene is TRBJ2-3, the V gene TRBV11-1, with a possible D match to TRBD1 (5 bases). The CDR3 runs 12 residues. CDR1 SGHAT and CDR2 FQDESV come from the germline V gene (reference sequence). Trimming removed 5 bases at V and 6 bases at J, with 9 bases between. The CDR3 nucleotides are TGTGCCAGCAGCGAGAACAGGGATACGCAGTATTTT. Translated: CASSENRDTQYF.

The chain recombines TRBV4-1 with TRBJ1-1, with 7 nucleotides matching TRBD1. The CDR3 contains 15 residues. The V segment lost 4 bases and the J segment 5 bases; nucleotides outside the gene matches: 10. The V gene's germline CDR1 is MGHRA and CDR2 YSYEKL. DNA of the CDR3: TGCGCCAGCAGCCGCCCCGACAGGGTGGGGACTGAAGCTTTCTTT. Its protein product is CASSRPDRVGTEAFF.

This clone was detected only a few times. The rearrangement joins TRBV5-1 to TRBJ1-3; possibly TRBD1 for D (6 bases). Trimming left V 0 bases short and J 4 bases short, with 11 bases between. Germline V lookup: CDR1 SGHRS, CDR2 YFSETQ. The CDR3 loop spans 15 amino acids. The CDR3 is CASSLAGAPGNTIYF. The CDR3 nucleotides are TGCGCCAGCAGCTTGGCAGGGGCGCCCGGAAACACCATATATTTT.

This clone was observed a few times. This chain uses TRBV10-2 with TRBJ1-2, with TRBD1 matching 7 bases. V lost 0 bases to trimming and J lost 8 bases; unmatched junction nucleotides: 6. The CDR3 totals 14 residues. Germline CDR1 reads WSHSY; CDR2 reads SAAADI. CDR3: CASSESRQGLGYTF. The CDR3 nucleotides read TGCGCCAGCAGTGAGTCGAGACAGGGACTGGGCTACACCTTC.

CDR3 DNA sequence: TGCGCCAGCAGCTCCGGACAGACTCCTATTAACTATGGCTACACCTTC. Protein sequence: CASSSGQTPINYGYTF. The chain employs TRBV5-1 and TRBJ1-2, with D perhaps TRBD1 (6 bases). V lost 3 bases to trimming and J lost 1 base, with 16 bases between them. CDR3 size: 16 residues. Germline V gene data show CDR1 as SGHRS and CDR2 as YFSETQ.

This chain joins TRBV4-1 and TRBJ2-4; maybe TRBD1 (5 bases). Per the germline V gene, CDR1 is MGHRA and CDR2 is YSYEKL. V was cut by 0 bases and J by 3 bases, with 12 bases left in between. The CDR3 covers 16 residues. The CDR3 coding sequence is TGCGCCAGCAGCCAAGATTATGCAGGGATCAAAAACATTCAGTACTTC. Its protein product is CASSQDYAGIKNIQYF.

The J gene is TRBJ1-1, the V gene TRBV11-2, with 8 bases that match TRBD1. The V segment lost 5 bases and the J segment 1 base; nucleotides outside the gene matches: 3. This CDR3 spans 14 amino acids. The V gene's germline CDR1 is SGHAT and CDR2 FQNNGV. CDR3 nucleotides: TGTGCCAGCAGCCTACAGGGGGGGAACACTGAAGCTTTCTTT. This translates into CASSLQGGNTEAFF.

The genes are TRBV6-1 and TRBJ2-1; TRBD2 agrees at 8 bases. Per the germline V gene, CDR1 is MNHNS and CDR2 is SASEGT. The CDR3 runs 14 residues. V was pared by 6 bases and J by 3 bases, with 4 bases of the junction left unmatched. As DNA, the CDR3 is TGTGCCAGCAGGACAAGCGGGAGCTACAATGAGCAGTTCTTC. Residues: CASRTSGSYNEQFF.

Comments on this clone: Other DNA sequences of this sample code for an identical CDR3. The J gene is TRBJ1-2, the V gene TRBV5-1, with 7 bases identical to TRBD1. CDR3 size: 14 residues. Germline CDR1 is SGHRS and CDR2 is YFSETQ. Trimming at V came to 1 base and at J to 2 bases, leaving 2 bases not matched to a gene. In nucleotides, the CDR3 is TGCGCCAGCAGCTTGAGCAGGGGGAACTATGGCTACACCTTC. It encodes CASSLSRGNYGYTF.